The 14 T cell receptor beta chains below come from one sample, sequenced in a study of T cells in Graves' hyperthyroidism and ophthalmopathy. There were TCR beta CDR3 regions amplified from RNA transcripts. The HTBI primer set served for first-round RT-PCR of the TCR CDR3. TCRdb used MiXCR to reprocess the multiplex PCR reads, holding one entry per CDR3 protein. In the table there are 300,000 or so distinct CDR3 sequences, more than 15% of which are singletons. The specimen was blood. The receptors derive from a woman aged 60-75 years with Graves' ophthalmopathy.

The chain couples TRBV7-9 to TRBJ2-1; 7 bases are shared with TRBD1. CDR1 is SEHNR and CDR2 is FQNEAQ in the germline V gene (reference sequence). This CDR3 is built from 14 residues. With 5 bases clipped from V and 6 bases from J, the junction kept 7 bases outside the gene matches. CDR3 DNA: TGTGCCAGCAGCCCAGGACAGGTGGGCAATGAGCAGTTCTTC. Translated, it gives CASSPGQVGNEQFF.

This clonotype has a count of ten or more. The J gene is TRBJ2-2, the V gene TRBV28; TRBD1 agrees at 8 bases. Trimming at V came to 10 bases and at J to 3 bases, leaving 4 bases not matched to a gene. The CDR3 extends over 13 amino acids. The germline CDR1 and CDR2 sequences are MDHEN and SYDVKM. CDR3 in amino acids: CATEGQDTGELFF. As DNA, the CDR3 is TGTGCCACCGAGGGACAGGACACCGGGGAGCTGTTTTTT.

This clonotype was counted ten times or more. This chain connects TRBV7-2 to TRBJ1-2; D call uncertain. The CDR3 length is 12 residues. Germline V lookup: CDR1 SGHTA, CDR2 FQGNSA. Trimming took off 1 base at V and 4 bases at J, with 4 bases between the two ends. CDR3 protein: CASSLVVYGYTF. The CDR3 region has the DNA TGTGCCAGCAGCTTAGTAGTCTATGGCTACACCTTC.

The gene calls are TRBV19 and TRBJ2-1; D possibly corresponds to TRBD2 (6 bases). CDR3 size: 13 residues. Per the germline V gene, CDR1 is LNHDA and CDR2 is SQIVND (reference sequence). With 11 bases removed from V and 7 bases from J, the gap between germline ends came to 18 bases. This CDR3 is CAQSDWGENEQFF. The CDR3 DNA sequence: TGTGCCCAGTCGGACTGGGGGGAGAATGAGCAGTTCTTC.

This clonotype was counted many times. The chain links TRBV20-1 to TRBJ1-2; D is undetermined. Trimming removed 3 bases at V and 4 bases at J, with 9 bases between. Germline-derived CDR1 and CDR2 are DFQATT and SNEGSKA (reference sequence). The CDR3 is 12 residues long. The CDR3 reads CSASNGGYGYTF. The CDR3, as DNA: TGCAGTGCTAGTAATGGAGGCTATGGCTACACCTTC.

At least ten counts were recorded for this clonotype. The rearrangement links TRBV28 to TRBJ1-2; no clear D gene. V was cut by 4 bases and J by 8 bases, with 20 bases left in between. CDR1 MDHEN and CDR2 SYDVKM come from the germline V gene. There are 15 residues in the CDR3. The chain's CDR3 is CASSSIARIYGGYTF. The CDR3 DNA follows: TGTGCCAGCAGTTCGATTGCAAGAATCTATGGAGGCTACACCTTC.

This clonotype was seen at least ten times. The chain links TRBV4-3 to TRBJ1-5; D is undetermined. V lost 0 bases to trimming and J lost 2 bases, with 8 bases between them. This CDR3 is 15 amino acids long. Germline V lookup: CDR1 LGHNA, CDR2 YSLEER. CDR3 region: CASSQDRYGNQPQHF. The CDR3 bases are TGCGCCAGCAGCCAAGACCGGTACGGCAATCAGCCCCAGCATTTT.

This clonotype has just a few counts. The chain links TRBV5-8 to TRBJ2-1; 9 bases match TRBD2. V lost 2 bases to trimming and J lost 6 bases; unmatched junction nucleotides: 6. Germline CDR1 reads SGHTS; CDR2 reads YDEGEE. This CDR3 has 15 residues. CDR3 protein: CASSLGLAGSNEQFF. For the CDR3, the DNA is TGTGCCAGCAGCTTAGGCCTAGCGGGGTCCAATGAGCAGTTCTTC.

The chain couples TRBV9 to TRBJ2-1; D not resolved. From germline, CDR1 is SGDLS and CDR2 YYNGEE. The CDR3 is made up of 18 amino acids. V was trimmed by 3 bases and J by 7 bases, leaving 26 bases between them. In DNA, the CDR3 is TGTGCCAGCAGCGCGTCCCAAGTTGGAAAGGGATTGTATAATGAGCAGTTCTTC. Translation gives CASSASQVGKGLYNEQFF.

This clonotype came up a few times. The V call is TRBV11-3, the J call TRBJ2-1; TRBD2 aligns across 10 bases. There are 14 residues in the CDR3. Trimming took 9 bases from V and 3 from J; bases not matched to a gene: 5. Looked up from germline, CDR1 is SGHNT and CDR2 is YENEEA. CDR3 in amino acids: CASSGLADYNEQFF. CDR3 nucleotides: TGTGCCAGTTCCGGACTAGCGGACTACAATGAGCAGTTCTTC.

This clonotype was detected ten times or more. V usage is TRBV15 and J usage is TRBJ2-3, with TRBD2 identical over 7 bases. Germline V CDR1 and CDR2: LNHNV, YYDKDF (reference sequence). The CDR3 contains 17 residues. Trimming at V came to 0 bases and at J to 3 bases, leaving 9 bases not matched to a gene. The CDR3 protein is CATSRDDLGGMTDTQYF. CDR3 nucleotide sequence: TGTGCCACCAGCAGAGATGATCTCGGGGGGATGACAGATACGCAGTATTTT.

This clonotype was seen at least ten times. This chain joins TRBV20-1 and TRBJ2-7; D might be TRBD1 or TRBD2, each matching 5 bases. Trimming took off 6 bases at V and 7 bases at J, with 19 bases between the two ends. Looked up from germline, CDR1 is DFQATT and CDR2 is SNEGSKA (reference sequence). The CDR3 contains 13 residues. CDR3 in amino acids: CSANRDPASEQYF. The CDR3, as DNA: TGCAGTGCGAACCGGGACCCTGCTAGTGAGCAGTACTTC.

This clonotype came up many times. The J gene is TRBJ1-1, the V gene TRBV28; D uncertain. CDR1 and CDR2 (germline): MDHEN, SYDVKM. V lost 5 bases and J 3 bases, leaving 7 bases between the germline ends. There are 12 residues in the CDR3. The CDR3, as DNA: TGTGCCAGCAGTCTAAGCCACACTGAAGCTTTCTTT. It yields the protein CASSLSHTEAFF.

This clonotype was detected ten times or more. V usage is TRBV24-1 and J usage is TRBJ2-5; 13 bases align to TRBD2. J was trimmed by 5 bases and V by 7 bases; bases with no gene match: 9. The germline CDR1 and CDR2 sequences are KGHDR and SFDVKD. This CDR3 region has 16 residues. The CDR3 nucleotides read TGTGCCACCAGCCCCACGACTAGCGGGAGGTGGGAGACCCAGTACTTC. Its protein product is CATSPTTSGRWETQYF.